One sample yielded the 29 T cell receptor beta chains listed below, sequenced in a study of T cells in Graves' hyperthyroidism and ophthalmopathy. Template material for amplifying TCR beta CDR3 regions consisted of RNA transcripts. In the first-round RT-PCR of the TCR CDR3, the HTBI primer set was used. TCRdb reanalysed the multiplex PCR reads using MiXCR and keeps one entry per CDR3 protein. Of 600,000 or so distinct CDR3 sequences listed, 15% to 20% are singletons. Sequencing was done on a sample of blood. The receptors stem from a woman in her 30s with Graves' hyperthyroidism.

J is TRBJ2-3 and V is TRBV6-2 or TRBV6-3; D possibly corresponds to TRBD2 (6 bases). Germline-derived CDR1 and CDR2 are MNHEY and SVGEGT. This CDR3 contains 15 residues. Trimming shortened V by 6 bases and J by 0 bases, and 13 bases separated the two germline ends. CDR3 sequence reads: CASRGLGFSTDTQYF. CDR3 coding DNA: TGTGCCAGCAGGGGACTGGGGTTTAGCACAGATACGCAGTATTTT.

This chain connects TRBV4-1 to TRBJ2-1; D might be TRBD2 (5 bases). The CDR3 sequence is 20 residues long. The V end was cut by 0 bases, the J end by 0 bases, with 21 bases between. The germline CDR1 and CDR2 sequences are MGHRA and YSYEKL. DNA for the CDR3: TGCGCCAGCAGCCAAGACTCTAGCCCGTTGATTGTGAGCTCCTACAATGAGCAGTTCTTC. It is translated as CASSQDSSPLIVSSYNEQFF.

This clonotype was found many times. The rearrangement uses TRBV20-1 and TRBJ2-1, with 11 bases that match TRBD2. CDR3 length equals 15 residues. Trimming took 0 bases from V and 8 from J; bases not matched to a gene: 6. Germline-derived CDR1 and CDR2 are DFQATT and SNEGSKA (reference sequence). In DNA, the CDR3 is TGCAGTGCTAGAGATACTAGCGGGAGTCTGGATGAGCAGTTCTTC. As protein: CSARDTSGSLDEQFF.

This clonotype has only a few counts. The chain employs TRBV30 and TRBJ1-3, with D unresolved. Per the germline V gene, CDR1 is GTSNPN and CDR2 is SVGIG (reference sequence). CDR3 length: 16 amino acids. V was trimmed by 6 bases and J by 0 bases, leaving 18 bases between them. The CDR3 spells CACTSISSPSGNTIYF. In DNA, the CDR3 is TGTGCCTGCACGAGTATCAGTTCCCCCTCTGGAAACACCATATATTTT.

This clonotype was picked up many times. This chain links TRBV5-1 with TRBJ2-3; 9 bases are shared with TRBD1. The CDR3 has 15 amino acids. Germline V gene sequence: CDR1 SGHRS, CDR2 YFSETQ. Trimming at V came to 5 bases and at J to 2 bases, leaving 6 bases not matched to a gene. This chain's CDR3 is CASSAWDRDTDTQYF. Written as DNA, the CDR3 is TGCGCCAGCAGTGCGTGGGACAGGGACACAGATACGCAGTATTTT.

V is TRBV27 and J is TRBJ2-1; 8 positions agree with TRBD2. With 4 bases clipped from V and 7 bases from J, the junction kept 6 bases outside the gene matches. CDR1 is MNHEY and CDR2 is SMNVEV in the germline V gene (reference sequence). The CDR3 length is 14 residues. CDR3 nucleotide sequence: TGTGCCAGCAGTTATTTGGCTAGCGGGAATGAGCAGTTCTTC. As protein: CASSYLASGNEQFF.

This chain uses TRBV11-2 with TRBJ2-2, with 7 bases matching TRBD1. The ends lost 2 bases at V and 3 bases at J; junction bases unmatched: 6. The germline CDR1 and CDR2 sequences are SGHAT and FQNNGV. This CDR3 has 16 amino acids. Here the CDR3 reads CASSLHLQGHTGELFF. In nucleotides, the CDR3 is TGTGCCAGCAGCTTACACCTACAGGGGCACACCGGGGAGCTGTTTTTT.

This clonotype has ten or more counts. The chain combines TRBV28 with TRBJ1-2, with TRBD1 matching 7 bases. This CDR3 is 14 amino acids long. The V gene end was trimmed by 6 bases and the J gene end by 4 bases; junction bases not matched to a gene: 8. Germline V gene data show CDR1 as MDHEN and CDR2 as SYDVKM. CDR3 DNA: TGTGCCAGCAGCCCGACAGGGATGGCCTATGGCTACACCTTC. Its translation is CASSPTGMAYGYTF.

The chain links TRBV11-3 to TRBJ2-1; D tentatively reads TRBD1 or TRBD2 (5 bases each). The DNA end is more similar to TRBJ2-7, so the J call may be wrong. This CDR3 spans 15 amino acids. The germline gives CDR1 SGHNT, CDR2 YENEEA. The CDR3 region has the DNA TGTGCCAGCAGCTTCGTAGGGACGGGATACAATGAGCAGTACTTC. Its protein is CASSFVGTGYNEQYF.

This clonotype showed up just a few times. CDR3 amino acids: CASSSEGKQFF. CDR3 DNA sequence: TGTGCCAGCAGCTCCGAAGGGAAGCAGTTCTTC. This chain connects TRBV7-9 to TRBJ2-1, with unresolved D. V was clipped by 4 bases and J by 11 bases, with 9 bases between them. Germline values: CDR1 SEHNR, CDR2 FQNEAQ (reference sequence). CDR3 size: 11 residues.

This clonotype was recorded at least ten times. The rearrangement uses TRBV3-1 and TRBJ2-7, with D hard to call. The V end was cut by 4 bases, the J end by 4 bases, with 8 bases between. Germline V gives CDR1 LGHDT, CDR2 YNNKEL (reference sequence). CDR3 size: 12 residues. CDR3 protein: CASSPSGYEQYF. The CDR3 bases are TGTGCCAGCAGCCCCTCCGGATACGAGCAGTACTTC.

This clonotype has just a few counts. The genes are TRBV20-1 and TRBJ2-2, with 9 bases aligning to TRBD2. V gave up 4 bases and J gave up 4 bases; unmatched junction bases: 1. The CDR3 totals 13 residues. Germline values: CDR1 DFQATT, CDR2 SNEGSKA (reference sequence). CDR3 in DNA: TGCAGTGCTAATAGCGGGAGCACCGGGGAGCTGTTTTTT. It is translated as CSANSGSTGELFF.

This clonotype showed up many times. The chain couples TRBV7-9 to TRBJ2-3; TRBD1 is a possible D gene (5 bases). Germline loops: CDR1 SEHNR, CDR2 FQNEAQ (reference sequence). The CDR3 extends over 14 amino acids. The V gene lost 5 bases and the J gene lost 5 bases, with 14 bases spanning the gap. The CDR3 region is CASSPTGRRDTQYF. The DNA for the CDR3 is TGTGCCAGCAGCCCTACAGGTCGGAGAGATACGCAGTATTTT.

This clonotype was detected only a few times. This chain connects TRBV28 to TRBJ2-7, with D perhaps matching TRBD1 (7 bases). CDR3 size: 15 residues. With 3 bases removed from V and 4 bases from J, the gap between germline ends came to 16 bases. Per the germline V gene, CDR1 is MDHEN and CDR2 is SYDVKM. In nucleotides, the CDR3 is TGTGCCAGCAGTTTCAGGGGGGCCAAAGGGTACGAGCAGTACTTC. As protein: CASSFRGAKGYEQYF.

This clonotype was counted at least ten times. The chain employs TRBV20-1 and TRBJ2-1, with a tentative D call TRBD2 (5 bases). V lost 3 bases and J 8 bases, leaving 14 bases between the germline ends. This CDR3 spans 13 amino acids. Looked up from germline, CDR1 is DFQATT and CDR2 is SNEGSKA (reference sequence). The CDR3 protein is CSARYLAGDEQFF. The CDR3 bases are TGCAGTGCTAGGTATCTAGCAGGCGATGAGCAGTTCTTC.

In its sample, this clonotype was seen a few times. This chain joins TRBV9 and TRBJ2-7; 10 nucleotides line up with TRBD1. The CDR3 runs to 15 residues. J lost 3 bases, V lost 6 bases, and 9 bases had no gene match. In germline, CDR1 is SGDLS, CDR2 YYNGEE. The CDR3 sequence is CASTLGTGEGYEQYF. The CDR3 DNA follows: TGTGCCAGCACCCTTGGGACAGGGGAGGGCTACGAGCAGTACTTC.

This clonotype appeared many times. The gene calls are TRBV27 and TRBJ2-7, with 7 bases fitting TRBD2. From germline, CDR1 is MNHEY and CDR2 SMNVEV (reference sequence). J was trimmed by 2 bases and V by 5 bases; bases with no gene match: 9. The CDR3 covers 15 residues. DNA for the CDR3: TGTGCCAGCAGTACATCGGGAGGACCCGCCTACGAGCAGTACTTC. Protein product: CASSTSGGPAYEQYF.

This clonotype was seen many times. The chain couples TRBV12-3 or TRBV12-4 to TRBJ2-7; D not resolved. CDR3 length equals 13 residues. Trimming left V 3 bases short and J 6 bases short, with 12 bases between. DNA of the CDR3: TGTGCCAGCAGTTTCAGTGAGCCCTCCGAGCAGTACTTC. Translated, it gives CASSFSEPSEQYF.

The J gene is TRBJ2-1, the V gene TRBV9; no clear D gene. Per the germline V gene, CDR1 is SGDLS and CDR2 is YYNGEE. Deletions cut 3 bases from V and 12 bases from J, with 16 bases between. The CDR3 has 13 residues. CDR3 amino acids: CASSARDQLPQFF. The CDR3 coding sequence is TGTGCCAGCAGCGCACGAGACCAGCTTCCGCAGTTCTTC. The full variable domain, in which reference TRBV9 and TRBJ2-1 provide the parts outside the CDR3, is DSGVTQTPKHLITATGQRVTLRCSPRSGDLSVYWYQQSLDQGLQFLIQYYNGEERAKGNILERFSAQQFPDLHSELNLSSLELGDSALYFCASSARDQLPQFFGPGTRLTVL.

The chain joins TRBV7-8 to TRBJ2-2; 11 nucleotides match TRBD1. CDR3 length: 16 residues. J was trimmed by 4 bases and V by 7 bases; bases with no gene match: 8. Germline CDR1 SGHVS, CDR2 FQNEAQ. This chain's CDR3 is CASNIAGTGGTGELFF. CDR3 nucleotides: TGTGCCAGCAACATAGCCGGGACAGGGGGCACCGGGGAGCTGTTTTTT. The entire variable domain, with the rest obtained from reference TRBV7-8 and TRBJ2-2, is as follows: GAGVSQSPRYKVAKRGQDVALRCDPISGHVSLFWYQQALGQGPEFLTYFQNEAQLDKSGLPSDRFFAERPEGSVSTLKIQRTQQEDSAVYLCASNIAGTGGTGELFFGEGSRLTVL.

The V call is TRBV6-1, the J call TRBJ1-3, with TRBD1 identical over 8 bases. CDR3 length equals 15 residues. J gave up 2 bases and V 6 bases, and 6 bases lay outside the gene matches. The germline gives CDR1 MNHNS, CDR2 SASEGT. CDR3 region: CASRPTGATGNTIYF. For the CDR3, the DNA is TGTGCCAGCAGACCGACAGGGGCCACTGGAAACACCATATATTTT.

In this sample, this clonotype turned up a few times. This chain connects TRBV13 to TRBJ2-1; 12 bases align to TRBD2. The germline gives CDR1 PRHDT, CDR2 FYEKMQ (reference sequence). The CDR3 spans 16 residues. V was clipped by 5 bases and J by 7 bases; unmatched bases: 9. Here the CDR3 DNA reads TGTGCCAGCAGCGCCCGACTAGCGGGAGAGGGGAATGAGCAGTTCTTC. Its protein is CASSARLAGEGNEQFF. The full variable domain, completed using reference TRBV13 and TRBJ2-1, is AAGVIQSPRHLIKEKRETATLKCYPIPRHDTVYWYQQGPGQDPQFLISFYEKMQSDKGSIPDRFSAQQFSDYHSELNMSSLELGDSALYFCASSARLAGEGNEQFFGPGTRLTVL.

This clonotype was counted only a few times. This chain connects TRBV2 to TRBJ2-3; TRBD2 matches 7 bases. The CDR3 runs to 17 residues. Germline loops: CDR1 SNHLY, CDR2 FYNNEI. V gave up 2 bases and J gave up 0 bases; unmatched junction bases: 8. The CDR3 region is CASSEIGLERSTDTQYF. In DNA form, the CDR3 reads TGTGCCAGCAGTGAAATCGGACTAGAAAGGAGCACAGATACGCAGTATTTT.

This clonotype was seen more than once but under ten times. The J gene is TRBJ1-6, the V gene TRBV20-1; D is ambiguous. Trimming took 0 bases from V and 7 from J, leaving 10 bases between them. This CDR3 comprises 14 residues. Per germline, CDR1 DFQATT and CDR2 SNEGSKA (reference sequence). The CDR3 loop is CSAREGGKNSPLHF. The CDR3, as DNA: TGCAGTGCTAGAGAGGGCGGAAAAAATTCACCCCTCCACTTT.

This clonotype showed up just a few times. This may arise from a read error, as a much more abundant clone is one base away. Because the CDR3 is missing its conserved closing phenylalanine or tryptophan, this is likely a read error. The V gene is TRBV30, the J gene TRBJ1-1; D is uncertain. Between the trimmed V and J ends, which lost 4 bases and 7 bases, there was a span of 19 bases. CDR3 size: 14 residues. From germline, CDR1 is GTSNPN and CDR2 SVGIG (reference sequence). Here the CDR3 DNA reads TGTGCCTGGAACTCCGGGCAGCTAGACTTTGAAGCTTTCCTT. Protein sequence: CAWNSGQLDFEAFL.

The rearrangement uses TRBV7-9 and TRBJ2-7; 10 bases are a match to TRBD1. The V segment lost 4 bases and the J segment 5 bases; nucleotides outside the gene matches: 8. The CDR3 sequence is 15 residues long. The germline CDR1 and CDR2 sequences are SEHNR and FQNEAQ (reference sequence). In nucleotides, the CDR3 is TGTGCCAGCAGCTGGTGGACAGGGGGAGAGAACGAGCAGTACTTC. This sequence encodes CASSWWTGGENEQYF.

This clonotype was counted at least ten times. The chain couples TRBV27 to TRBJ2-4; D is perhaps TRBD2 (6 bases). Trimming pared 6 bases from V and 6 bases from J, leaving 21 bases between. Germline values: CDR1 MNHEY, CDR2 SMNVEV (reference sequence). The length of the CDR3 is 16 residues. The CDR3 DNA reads TGTGCCAGCAGGCGGGTGGACTATTCGCGAACAAACATTCAGTACTTC. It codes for CASRRVDYSRTNIQYF.

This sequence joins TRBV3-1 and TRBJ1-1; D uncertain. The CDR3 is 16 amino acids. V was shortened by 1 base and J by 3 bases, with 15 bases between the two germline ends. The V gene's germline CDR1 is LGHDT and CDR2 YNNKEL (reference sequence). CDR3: CASSQVLSSAYTEAFF. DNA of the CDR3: TGTGCCAGCAGCCAAGTCCTATCATCAGCCTACACTGAAGCTTTCTTT.

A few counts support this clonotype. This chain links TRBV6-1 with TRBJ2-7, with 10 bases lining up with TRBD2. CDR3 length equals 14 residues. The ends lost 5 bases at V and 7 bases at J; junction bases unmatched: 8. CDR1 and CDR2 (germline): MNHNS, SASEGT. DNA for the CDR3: TGTGCCAGCAGTCCCCCCCTAGCGGGAGAGGAGCAGTACTTC. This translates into CASSPPLAGEEQYF.